The 19 T cell receptor beta chains below were found in one sample sequenced in a study of shared T cell receptors in the human thymus. TCRdb's table, derived via immunoSEQ multiplex PCR, lists solely in-frame clones and lacks some. The top ten hold about 0.013% of the sample, which has roughly 550,000 clones, around 82% seen once. The data were also submitted as part of a second study, on human thymus T cells.

The sample consisted of thymocytes. Receptors were obtained from a boy less than two years old with a congenital heart defect.

The chain couples TRBV6-1 to TRBJ2-7; 9 nucleotides line up with TRBD1. CDR3 size: 18 residues. Germline V lookup: CDR1 MNHNS, CDR2 SASEGT. Unmatched junction bases numbered 13, after V lost 0 bases and J lost 4 bases. CDR3 nucleotides: TGTGCCAGCAGTGAAGCAGCCACGGACAGGGGAGGAGGGTACGAGCAGTACTTC. This translates into CASSEAATDRGGGYEQYF.

V is TRBV29-1 and J is TRBJ2-5; TRBD1 matches 9 bases. CDR3 length: 14 residues. CDR1 SQVTM and CDR2 ANQGSEA come from the germline V gene. Trimming cost V 4 bases and J 4 bases; bases outside gene matches: 7. The CDR3 DNA reads as TGCAGCGTTGGAAGGGGACAGGGTAGAGAGACCCAGTACTTC. Translating gives CSVGRGQGRETQYF.

J is TRBJ2-5 and V is TRBV5-4; 8 positions agree with TRBD2. Trimming removed 0 bases from V and 2 bases from J; junction bases left unmatched: 3. This CDR3 is built from 15 residues. Germline assignment: CDR1 SGHNT and CDR2 YYREEE (reference sequence). DNA for the CDR3: TGTGCCAGCAGCTTGGGACTAGCGTTACAAGAGACCCAGTACTTC. Encoded protein: CASSLGLALQETQYF.

The chain joins TRBV30 to TRBJ2-7; 9 bases line up with TRBD2. The CDR3 extends over 15 amino acids. The germline gives CDR1 GTSNPN, CDR2 SVGIG (reference sequence). V lost 0 bases, J lost 2 bases, and 5 bases stayed unmatched. CDR3 bases: TGTGCCTGGAGTGTACGAGGGACTAGCACCTACGAGCAGTACTTC. This gives the protein CAWSVRGTSTYEQYF.

The V and J genes are TRBV7-2 and TRBJ2-1; TRBD2 agrees at 9 bases. The CDR3 is 15 amino acids. V gave up 4 bases and J gave up 6 bases; unmatched junction bases: 7. Per the germline V gene, CDR1 is SGHTA and CDR2 is FQGNSA. Here the CDR3 DNA reads TGTGCCAGCAGCTCTCTGGCACTAGCGGGCAATGAGCAGTTCTTC. Its protein product is CASSSLALAGNEQFF.

V and J are TRBV13 and TRBJ2-2; D remains unclear. CDR1 is PRHDT, CDR2 FYEKMQ, per germline (reference sequence). The CDR3 runs 15 residues. V was pared by 0 bases and J by 0 bases, with 5 bases between. CDR3 coding DNA: TGTGCCAGCAGCTTAGGGCCTACGAACACCGGGGAGCTGTTTTTT. This sequence encodes CASSLGPTNTGELFF.

The chain has TRBV7-9 and TRBJ2-7; 8 bases line up with TRBD2. Germline CDR1 and CDR2: SEHNR and FQNEAQ (reference sequence). Unmatched junction bases numbered 10, after V lost 3 bases and J lost 6 bases. The CDR3 is 15 amino acids. The CDR3 loop reads CASSFTGLGPCEQYF. CDR3 nucleotides: TGTGCCAGCAGCTTTACGGGACTAGGGCCTTGCGAGCAGTACTTC.

The chain links TRBV5-5 to TRBJ2-3; unclear D gene. V gave up 3 bases and J gave up 0 bases, with 5 bases separating them. The CDR3 has 13 amino acids. Germline assignment: CDR1 SGHKS and CDR2 YYEKEE (reference sequence). The CDR3: CASSCASTDTQYF. In nucleotides, the CDR3 is TGTGCCAGCAGCTGCGCTAGCACAGATACGCAGTATTTT.

J is TRBJ1-4 and V is TRBV11-1, with D possibly being TRBD1 (5 bases). CDR3 length: 15 residues. Looked up from germline, CDR1 is SGHAT and CDR2 is FQDESV (reference sequence). V lost 5 bases and J lost 10, with 20 bases in between. The CDR3: CASSPKEGPPGKLFF. In nucleotides, the CDR3 is TGTGCCAGCAGCCCAAAGGAGGGACCCCCGGGAAAACTGTTTTTT.

The V gene is TRBV18, the J gene TRBJ2-7, with TRBD2 matching 10 bases. The CDR3 is 18 residues long. Trimming took 3 bases from V and 3 from J; bases not matched to a gene: 14. Germline V gives CDR1 KGHSH, CDR2 LQKENI. CDR3 amino acids: CASSPRLAGGTKDYEQYF. In DNA form, the CDR3 reads TGTGCCAGCTCACCGCGACTAGCGGGCGGGACCAAGGACTACGAGCAGTACTTC.

The gene calls are TRBV5-8 and TRBJ1-1; possibly TRBD1 for D (5 bases). V was trimmed by 7 bases and J by 4 bases, leaving 11 bases between them. CDR1 is SGHTS and CDR2 is YDEGEE in the germline V gene. The CDR3 has 12 amino acids. DNA for the CDR3: TGTGCCAGCCCGGGGGAGGGCACTGAAGCTTTCTTT. Translated, it gives CASPGEGTEAFF.

The chain recombines TRBV7-8 with TRBJ2-1; TRBD2 might be the D (6 bases). With 0 bases removed from V and 4 bases from J, the gap between germline ends came to 16 bases. Germline V gene lookup returns CDR1 SGHVS and CDR2 FQNEAQ. The CDR3 has 17 residues. The CDR3 loop is CASSLASGGETYNEQFF. CDR3 sequence (DNA): TGTGCCAGCAGCTTAGCAAGTGGCGGGGAAACTTACAATGAGCAGTTCTTC.

The chain has TRBV7-2 and TRBJ1-2; TRBD1 might be the D (6 bases). Per the germline V gene, CDR1 is SGHTA and CDR2 is FQGNSA. The CDR3 is 15 residues long. V was pared by 5 bases and J by 0 bases, with 13 bases between. The CDR3 coding sequence is TGTGCCAGCAGCCCTGGGGGCACAGCTAACTATGGCTACACCTTC. Protein product: CASSPGGTANYGYTF.

The chain combines TRBV6-5 with TRBJ2-1; TRBD2 matches at 15 bases. The CDR3 runs 15 residues. CDR1 and CDR2 (germline): MNHEY, SVGAGI. Unmatched junction bases numbered 3, after V lost 5 bases and J lost 7 bases. Written as DNA, the CDR3 is TGTGCCAGCAGTACGGGACTAGCGGGAGGTAATGAGCAGTTCTTC. Translation: CASSTGLAGGNEQFF.

This clone showed up just once. The chain combines TRBV2 with TRBJ2-5, with 9 bases aligning to TRBD2. The V gene's germline CDR1 is SNHLY and CDR2 FYNNEI. V lost 8 bases, J lost 5 bases, and 21 bases stayed unmatched. This CDR3 has 18 amino acids. In DNA, the CDR3 is TGTGCCAGCTTTTCGGACCAGCCTTTGCGGGAGGGCCCGGAGACCCAGTACTTC. Amino acid sequence: CASFSDQPLREGPETQYF.

The rearrangement links TRBV11-2 to TRBJ2-3, with 9 bases identical to TRBD2. This CDR3 is 16 amino acids long. Looked up from germline, CDR1 is SGHAT and CDR2 is FQNNGV. Losses at the gene ends were 1 base for V and 4 bases for J; bases not matched to a gene: 6. The CDR3 nucleotides read TGTGCCAGCAGCTTAGCGGGTGCGGGAGGGGCAGATACGCAGTATTTT. It is translated as CASSLAGAGGADTQYF.

This sequence joins TRBV23-1 and TRBJ2-6; 9 bases are shared with TRBD1. TRBV23-1 is given ORF status, its function remaining uncertain. The CDR3 runs to 18 residues. Germline trimming cut 2 bases from V and 3 bases from J; bases unmatched to any gene: 8. The CDR3 DNA sequence: TGCGCCAGCAGTCAACGGGACAGGGTCCCTCTTGGGGCCAACGTCCTGACTTTC. Protein: CASSQRDRVPLGANVLTF.

The genes are TRBV21-1 and TRBJ1-2. TRBV21-1 is assigned pseudogene status. The CDR3 is 13 residues long. The CDR3 loop is CASSNKEGYGYTF. In DNA form, the CDR3 reads TGTGCCAGCAGCAATAAGGAGGGCTATGGCTACACCTTC.

This clone has just one count. The J gene is TRBJ2-2, the V gene TRBV9, with 7 bases aligning to TRBD1. V lost 2 bases to trimming and J lost 8 bases; unmatched junction nucleotides: 6. The CDR3 consists of 14 residues. Germline V gene sequence: CDR1 SGDLS, CDR2 YYNGEE. The CDR3 sequence: CASSVSDRAGELFF. The CDR3, as DNA: TGTGCCAGCAGCGTTTCCGACAGGGCGGGGGAGCTGTTTTTT. The full variable domain, completed using reference TRBV9 and TRBJ2-2, is DSGVTQTPKHLITATGQRVTLRCSPRSGDLSVYWYQQSLDQGLQFLIQYYNGEERAKGNILERFSAQQFPDLHSELNLSSLELGDSALYFCASSVSDRAGELFFGEGSRLTVL.